A single T cell receptor (beta chain) is shown here with its context. Antigen: not known. This sample was taken from a study of cytomegalovirus exposure and HLA in healthy donors. Overall study findings and caveats: Overall, some 160 TCR beta chains were annotated as cytomegalovirus-associated. It was reported in a later analysis that an Asian-associated ancestry cluster showed fewer N-insertions than the approximately 700-donor mean.

The PCR contained 60 Vbeta and 13 Jbeta primers. Using immunoSEQ multiplex PCR, the repertoire was profiled, and TCRdb retains in-frame clones only, with some absent. The data contain about 150,000 clones, around 65% of them singletons. The specimen sequenced was PBMCs. The receptor's source is a woman younger than 45 in good health and CMV-seropositive.

The CDR3 is CASSDSGQGGYSPLHF. DNA of the CDR3: TGTGCCAGCAGTGATAGCGGACAGGGAGGTTATTCACCCCTCCACTTT. The genes are TRBV25-1 and TRBJ1-6; 8 bases are a match to TRBD1. CDR3 length: 16 amino acids. The V segment lost 3 bases and the J segment 8 bases; nucleotides outside the gene matches: 9. CDR1 and CDR2 from the germline V gene are MGHDK and SYGVNS.